This is a list of T cell receptor beta chains from one sample in a study of molecular identifiers for immune sequencing clone quantification. TCRdb ran MiXCR on the PCR reads and lists one entry per CDR3 protein. Here the sample spans 85,000 to 100,000 distinct CDR3 sequences, roughly a fifth being singletons. Sequencing was carried out using naive CD8+ T cells from blood, with Jurkat cell RNA spiked in. All receptors come from a human donor in good health. Some libraries in this study had Jurkat cell RNA spiked in. Both conserved end residues are part of each CDR3. Fields, in order: J gene, D gene, clone size, V gene, CDR3 DNA, CDR3 protein. A D gene is named only where the DNA matches it firmly. Expanded clones get a size class; other rows say once, few or many, or leave the size out.

TRBJ1-1 | - | many | TRBV13 | TGTGCCAGCAGCCGATGGGGCACTGAAGCTTTCTTT | CASSRWGTEAFF
TRBJ2-7 | - | many | TRBV29-1 | TGCAGCGTTGAATTACGGAACTACGAGCAGTACTTC | CSVELRNYEQYF
TRBJ1-1 | - | - | TRBV6-5 | TGTGCCAGCAGTTACTCGGTCAGGGGAGGTACTGAAGCTTTCTTT | CASSYSVRGGTEAFF
TRBJ2-2 | - | many | TRBV7-9 | TGTGCCAGCAGCTTAGGGTTATCACCGAACACCGGGGAGCTGTTTTTT | CASSLGLSPNTGELFF
TRBJ2-7 | TRBD2 | few | TRBV13 | TGTGCCAGCAGCCCAATGGGAGGGTTTAGGTACGAGCAGTACTTC | CASSPMGGFRYEQYF
TRBJ2-5 | - | - | TRBV15 | TGTGCCACCAGCAGCAAGATACAAGAGACCCAGTACTTC | CATSSKIQETQYF
TRBJ1-1 | TRBD1 | many | TRBV7-9 | TGTGCCAGCAGCGAGACAGGGGGCATTGGAGCTTTCTTT | CASSETGGIGAFF
TRBJ2-7 | - | many | TRBV5-6 | TGTGCCAGCAGCAGAGGGGCCAGGCCGTACGAGCAGTACTTC | CASSRGARPYEQYF
TRBJ2-5 | TRBD1 | many | TRBV29-1 | TGCAGCGTTGAAGATCAGGCAGGGGGATCGGAGACCCAGTACTTC | CSVEDQAGGSETQYF
TRBJ2-7 | TRBD1 | - | TRBV11-3 | TGTGCCAGCAGCTTACGGGACAGAGCGAGCGAGCAGTACTTC | CASSLRDRASEQYF
TRBJ2-3 | - | - | TRBV7-6 | TGTGCCAGCAGCAGCCTTCAGCTCAGCACAGATACGCAGTATTTT | CASSSLQLSTDTQYF
TRBJ2-7 | - | - | TRBV19 | TGTGCCAGTAGTATATCCAACTCCTACGAGCAGTACTTC | CASSISNSYEQYF
TRBJ2-1 | TRBD2 | few | TRBV20-1 | TGCAGTGCTAGAGATGATGGGAGGGCCGATGAGCAGTTCTTC | CSARDDGRADEQFF
TRBJ2-1 | - | many | TRBV29-1 | TGCAGCGCTGGGGGCGGGAGCTCCTACAATGAGCAGTTCTTC | CSAGGGSSYNEQFF
TRBJ2-3 | - | many | TRBV6-5 | TGTGCCAGCACCGAAAGGCTCGGGGGCACAGATACGCAGTATTTT | CASTERLGGTDTQYF
TRBJ1-1 | - | - | TRBV5-4 | TGTGCCAGCTTTGGTGAGAACACTGAAGCTTTCTTT | CASFGENTEAFF
TRBJ2-1 | TRBD2 | - | TRBV11-3 | TGTGCCAGCAGCGCCCGTAGCGGGGGGGCCCCCGATGAGCAGTTCTTC | CASSARSGGAPDEQFF
TRBJ2-3 | TRBD2 | - | TRBV4-1 | TGCGCCAGCAGCCCAAGCGGGAGTATATCCGATATCATTATCGGGTTTGCAGATACGCAGTATTTT | CASSPSGSISDIIIGFADTQYF
TRBJ2-7 | - | many | TRBV20-1 | TGCAGTGCTAGTACAACCAACTCCTACGAGCAGTACTTC | CSASTTNSYEQYF
TRBJ2-1 | TRBD1 | - | TRBV4-3 | TGCGCCAGCAGCCAAAGGGGGCTGTACAATGAGCAGTTCTTC | CASSQRGLYNEQFF
TRBJ2-1 | - | - | TRBV20-1 | TGCAGTGCTAGAGAAACCGGGAGCTCCTACAATGAGCAGTTCTTC | CSARETGSSYNEQFF
TRBJ2-2 | TRBD2 | - | TRBV13 | TGTGCCAGCAGCCGGACTAGCGGGGAAACCGGGGAGCTGTTTTTT | CASSRTSGETGELFF
TRBJ2-6 | TRBD1 | many | TRBV7-3 | TGTGCCAGCAGCTTCTCGACAGGGGGGTTGGCTGGGGCCAACGTCCTGACTTTC | CASSFSTGGLAGANVLTF
TRBJ2-1 | - | many | TRBV9 | TGTGCCAGCAGCGTGAACGATAATGAGCAGTTCTTC | CASSVNDNEQFF
TRBJ2-5 | TRBD2 | - | TRBV7-6 | TGTGCCAGCAGCTTATTTGGAGGTAGCGGGGGGGCCCTGGAGTCCCAGTACTTC | CASSLFGGSGGALESQYF
TRBJ2-7 | TRBD1 | many | TRBV10-3 | TGTGCCATCAGTGAGACAGGGGGCTACGAGCAGTACTTC | CAISETGGYEQYF
TRBJ2-2 | TRBD1 | - | TRBV3-1 | TGTGCCAGCAGCCAAGCCAGGACAGGGGGATTCGGGGAGCTGTTTTTT | CASSQARTGGFGELFF
TRBJ1-2 | - | - | TRBV4-3 | TGCGCCAGCAGCCAAGCCTCAACTAACTATGGCTACACCTTC | CASSQASTNYGYTF
TRBJ2-7 | - | many | TRBV7-9 | TGTGCCAGCAGCGATGGGGGGTACGAGCAGTACTTC | CASSDGGYEQYF
TRBJ2-2 | TRBD1 | few | TRBV12-3/TRBV12-4 | TGTGCCAGCCAGGGGGCTACCAACACCGGGGAGCTGTTTTTT | CASQGATNTGELFF
TRBJ2-3 | TRBD2 | many | TRBV5-1 | TGCGCCAGCAAATCCGGGACTAGCGGCGCAGATACGCAGTATTTT | CASKSGTSGADTQYF
TRBJ2-2 | - | many | TRBV7-9 | TGTGCCAGCAGCTTATTCGATGGTTTCACCGGGGAGCTGTTTTTT | CASSLFDGFTGELFF
TRBJ1-4 | TRBD1 | many | TRBV7-9 | TGTGCCAGCAGCTCCGGGACAGGGGATGAAAAACTGTTTTTT | CASSSGTGDEKLFF
TRBJ2-1 | TRBD1 | once | TRBV4-3 | TGCGCCAGCAGCCAAGATAGGAAGACAGGGGCCTACAATGAGCAGTTCTTC | CASSQDRKTGAYNEQFF
TRBJ1-4 | - | - | TRBV27 | TGTGCCAGCAGTTTAACTAATGAAAAACTGTTTTTT | CASSLTNEKLFF
TRBJ2-7 | - | many | TRBV7-2 | TGTGCCAGCAGCACCGTGGACAGTAGCTCCTACGAGCAGTACTTC | CASSTVDSSSYEQYF
TRBJ1-6 | - | many | TRBV13 | TGTGCCAGCGTCGCAGGGGTAGGAAATTCACCCCTCCACTTT | CASVAGVGNSPLHF
TRBJ1-3 | - | - | TRBV29-1 | TGCAGCGCCGAGGGGCAGGCGATTAACTCTGGAAACACCATATATTTT | CSAEGQAINSGNTIYF
TRBJ2-1 | - | few | TRBV7-6 | TGTGCCAGCAGCTTACTCCTGGCTGGAGGGCCTCTCAATGAGCAGTTCTTC | CASSLLLAGGPLNEQFF
TRBJ2-3 | TRBD2 | few | TRBV9 | TGTGCCAGCAGCGTACTAGCGGGGGGACGCACAGATACGCAGTATTTT | CASSVLAGGRTDTQYF
TRBJ2-7 | TRBD2 | many | TRBV30 | TGTGCCTGGAGTGTGGCTAGCGGGGGGCACTACGAGCAGTACTTC | CAWSVASGGHYEQYF
TRBJ2-5 | - | few | TRBV7-3 | TGTGCCAGCAGCTTAGGCAGGTCTCGGGGAGAGACCCAGTACTTC | CASSLGRSRGETQYF